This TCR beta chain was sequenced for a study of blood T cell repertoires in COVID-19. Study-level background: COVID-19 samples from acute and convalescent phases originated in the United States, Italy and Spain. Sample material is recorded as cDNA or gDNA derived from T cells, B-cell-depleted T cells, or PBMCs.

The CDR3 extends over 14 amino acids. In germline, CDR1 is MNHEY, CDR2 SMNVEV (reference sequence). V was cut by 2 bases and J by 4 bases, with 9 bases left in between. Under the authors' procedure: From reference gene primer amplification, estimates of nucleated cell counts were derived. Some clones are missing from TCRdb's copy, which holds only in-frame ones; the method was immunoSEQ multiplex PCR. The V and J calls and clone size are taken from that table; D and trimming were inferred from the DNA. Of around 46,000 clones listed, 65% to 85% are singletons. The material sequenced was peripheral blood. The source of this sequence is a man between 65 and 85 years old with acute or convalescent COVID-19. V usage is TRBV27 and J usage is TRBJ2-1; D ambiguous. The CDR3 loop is CASSLNRIYNEQFF. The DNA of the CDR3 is TGTGCCAGCAGTTTAAACAGAATTTACAATGAGCAGTTCTTC.